This note documents a single TCR beta chain sequence. These data originate in a study of cytomegalovirus exposure and HLA in healthy donors. As for the study in general: A preliminary data release comprised tens of millions of unique TCRs obtained from HLA-typed donors.

PCR amplification relied on 60 Vbeta primers (plus 13 Jbeta primers). Assay used: immunoSEQ multiplex PCR; TCRdb lists only in-frame clones, some missing. The table records around 130,000 clones, around 78% of them present only once. Germline lookup yields CDR1 GTSNPN and CDR2 SVGIG (reference sequence). Trimming stripped 3 bases from V and 4 bases from J, with 15 bases between. CDR3 length: 14 amino acids. The sample was PBMCs. The TCR sequence derives from a woman aged 50 to 60 in good health and CMV-seronegative. The V gene is TRBV30, the J gene TRBJ1-2; D might be TRBD1 (6 bases). This CDR3 is CAWSTRQDLYGYTF. CDR3 nucleotide sequence: TGTGCCTGGAGCACCCGACAGGACCTCTATGGCTACACCTTC. Full variable domain (missing parts from reference TRBV30 and TRBJ1-2): SQTIHQWPATLVQPVGSPLSLECTVEGTSNPNLYWYRQAAGRGLQLLFYSVGIGQISSEVPQNLSASRPQDRQFILSSKKLLLSDSGFYLCAWSTRQDLYGYTFGSGTRLTVV.